Included here is one T cell receptor (beta chain) sequence, with context. The data belong to a study of cytomegalovirus exposure and HLA in healthy donors. The PCR employed 60 Vbeta primers together with 13 Jbeta primers. The method was immunoSEQ multiplex PCR; TCRdb's version includes in-frame clones alone and lacks a portion of them. The sample includes around 60,000 clones, around 75% of them seen just once. V lost 3 bases to trimming and J lost 3 bases; unmatched junction nucleotides: 15. This CDR3 region has 18 residues. The germline V gene encodes CDR1 LGHNA and CDR2 YNFKEQ. The rearrangement links TRBV4-2 to TRBJ1-1, with 8 positions matching TRBD1. This receptor was taken from a man over 45 in good health and CMV-seropositive. Sequenced: PBMCs. The CDR3 here is CASSQRGAGGVSDTEAFF. The CDR3 DNA sequence: TGTGCCAGCAGCCAGCGCGGCGCAGGGGGCGTTTCGGACACTGAAGCTTTCTTT.